The source of this T cell receptor (beta chain) is a study of T cells after yellow fever vaccination. A few counts support this clonotype. TCRdb recomputed calls from the 5' RACE reads with MiXCR, one row per CDR3 protein. The data hold hundreds of thousands of distinct CDR3 sequences, with 9% to 15% observed a single time. The sequencing used PBMCs, collected on the day of the yellow fever booster vaccination. This TCR derives from a man between 25 and 39 years old who received the YFV17D yellow fever vaccine.

DNA of the CDR3: TGTGCCAGCAGCTTCGCGACTAGCGGGAGAACAGATACGCAGTATTTT. Translated, it gives CASSFATSGRTDTQYF. The chain is built from TRBV12-3 or TRBV12-4 and TRBJ2-3, with 12 positions matching TRBD2. The CDR3 loop spans 16 amino acids. V lost 6 bases to trimming and J lost 3 bases; unmatched junction nucleotides: 7.